This T cell receptor (beta chain) emerged from a study of T-cell reconstitution after alpha-beta-depleted transplantation in children. Whole-study results and caveats: For some patients, TCRbeta diversity was high at day 60 because of recipient T cells and thymic progenitors that survived.

This clonotype was detected many times. The antigen remains undetermined. As it was prepared, the TCRbeta library received unique molecular identifiers. TCRdb reprocessed the PCR reads via MiXCR and lists one record per CDR3 protein. Of 250,000 to 300,000 distinct CDR3 sequences in the sample, roughly 9.1% are singletons; the top ten hold less than 8%. In germline, CDR1 is SGHDT, CDR2 YYEEEE. The junction had 5 bases not matched to a gene; V was cut back by 4 bases and J by 7 bases. CDR3 length: 14 amino acids. The TCR was taken from a boy under three years old with acute myeloid leukemia, due to receive a stem cell transplant. The gene calls are TRBV5-6 and TRBJ2-2, with TRBD1 matching over 9 bases. The material was PBMCs, obtained before TCRalphabeta/CD19-depleted stem cell transplant. CDR3 in amino acids: CASSRMTGGGELFF. The CDR3 DNA sequence: TGTGCCAGCAGCAGGATGACAGGGGGCGGGGAGCTGTTTTTT.